This T cell receptor (beta chain) was captured in a study of cytomegalovirus exposure and HLA in healthy donors. Findings of the study overall: The study put 150 to 200 TCR beta chains on its list as cytomegalovirus-associated. High sensitivity and specificity were reportedly achieved when the classifier diagnosed cytomegalovirus status. What was likely a sequencing artifact was a cluster of highly shared sequence variants. Most TCR sequences showed up rarely, but some public TCRs showed up in many donors.

About this clone: The antigen is undetermined.

A multiplex PCR was run with 60 Vbeta primers and 13 Jbeta primers. Measured with immunoSEQ multiplex PCR; TCRdb has only the in-frame clones, and not every one. The data show over 150,000 clones, roughly 75% seen once. CDR1 and CDR2 (germline): SEHNR, FQNEAQ (reference sequence). V gave up 8 bases and J gave up 3 bases; unmatched junction bases: 11. The CDR3 length is 15 residues. The chain carries TRBV7-9 and TRBJ2-7, with TRBD1 matching over 9 bases. This TCR was recovered from a woman in her forties or fifties in good health and CMV-seropositive. The sample was PBMCs. This chain's CDR3 is CASQKSGTGNYEQYF. CDR3 coding DNA: TGTGCCAGCCAGAAATCCGGGACAGGGAACTACGAGCAGTACTTC.